This T cell receptor beta chain was retrieved from a study of T cell repertoires in cytomegalovirus infection. With regard to this clonotype: Its cognate antigen is unknown.

Whole-study findings and limits: Carriage of CMV together with the relevant HLA was identifiable through cumulative public TCR beta family frequency.

TCRdb re-called the reads through MiXCR, storing one row per CDR3 protein. The sample lists about 460,000 distinct CDR3 sequences; about 11% were seen once. The receptor was isolated from a human donor in good health (CMV status not recorded). Some clones in this sample may be carry-over from other donors' samples. Sequenced input: PBMCs.

The CDR3 bases are TGTGCCAGTAGTACCCGGTCAGGGAAGTACAACTATGGCTACACCTTC. The encoded protein is CASSTRSGKYNYGYTF. The V and J genes are TRBV19 and TRBJ1-2; possible D gene TRBD1, 5 bases. The CDR3 sequence is 16 residues long. The V gene's germline CDR1 is LNHDA and CDR2 SQIVND (reference sequence). Trimming took off 4 bases at V and 2 bases at J, with 17 bases between the two ends.